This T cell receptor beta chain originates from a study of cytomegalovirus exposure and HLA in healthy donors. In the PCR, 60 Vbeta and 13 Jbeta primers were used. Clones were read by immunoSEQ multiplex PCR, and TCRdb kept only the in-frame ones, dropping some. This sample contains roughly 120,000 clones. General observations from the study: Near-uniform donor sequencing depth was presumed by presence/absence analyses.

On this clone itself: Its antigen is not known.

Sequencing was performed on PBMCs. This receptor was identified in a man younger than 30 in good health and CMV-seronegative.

The CDR3 loop reads CASSVTGSSGGVTDTQYF. The CDR3 DNA is TGTGCCAGCAGCGTAACGGGGTCTAGCGGGGGGGTTACAGATACGCAGTATTTT. The chain couples TRBV9 to TRBJ2-3; TRBD2 matches at 12 bases. The trim removed 1 base at V and 3 bases at J, leaving 9 bases unmatched. Germline V gives CDR1 SGDLS, CDR2 YYNGEE. The CDR3 loop spans 18 amino acids.